The 13 T cell receptor beta chains below come from one sample, sequenced in a study of T-cell reconstitution after alpha-beta-depleted transplantation in children. The TCRbeta library was prepared with unique molecular identifiers. TCRdb called the PCR reads again in MiXCR, with one record for every CDR3 protein. The sample has over 100,000 distinct CDR3 sequences, over 9% seen once. This material consisted of PBMCs, taken before TCRalphabeta/CD19-depleted stem cell transplant. These receptors were taken from a boy aged 2-9 years with acute lymphoblastic leukemia, due to receive a stem cell transplant.

This clonotype was found many times. This chain uses TRBV9 with TRBJ1-2, with 9 bases that match TRBD1. The CDR3 contains 15 residues. The V gene's germline CDR1 is SGDLS and CDR2 YYNGEE. V gave up 0 bases and J gave up 4 bases; unmatched junction bases: 4. The CDR3 region has the DNA TGTGCCAGCAGCGTAGGGACAGGGGTAGGCTATGGCTACACCTTC. Protein product: CASSVGTGVGYGYTF.

The chain combines TRBV6-5 with TRBJ2-2, with TRBD1 matching over 9 bases. The germline CDR1 and CDR2 sequences are MNHEY and SVGAGI. The CDR3 loop spans 17 amino acids. The J segment lost 6 bases and the V segment lost 0 bases, leaving 8 bases of the junction unmatched. CDR3 nucleotides: TGTGCCAGCAGTTACTCAAACAGGGGGCTCTTGGCCGGGGAGCTGTTTTTT. It yields the protein CASSYSNRGLLAGELFF.

J is TRBJ2-1 and V is TRBV3-1, with 10 bases aligning to TRBD2. The CDR3 extends over 19 amino acids. Trimming took 1 base from V and 3 from J; bases not matched to a gene: 12. Germline V CDR1 and CDR2: LGHDT, YNNKEL (reference sequence). Here the CDR3 DNA reads TGTGCCAGCAGCCAAGTCGGTTCTAGCGGGAGCGTTTACTACAATGAGCAGTTCTTC. Translation gives CASSQVGSSGSVYYNEQFF.

This clonotype showed up many times. The V call is TRBV6-1, the J call TRBJ1-3; TRBD1 matches 8 bases. V trimming: 5 bases; J trimming: 3 bases; junction bases outside the gene matches: 6. This CDR3 contains 15 residues. Germline V gene lookup returns CDR1 MNHNS and CDR2 SASEGT. The CDR3 sequence: CASSPLGQGGNTIYF. For the CDR3, the DNA is TGTGCCAGCAGTCCCCTAGGACAGGGTGGAAACACCATATATTTT.

V and J are TRBV3-1 and TRBJ2-1; 9 bases align to TRBD2. Germline CDR1 and CDR2: LGHDT and YNNKEL (reference sequence). V gave up 1 base and J gave up 3 bases; unmatched junction bases: 7. The CDR3 totals 17 residues. The CDR3 sequence is CASSQGRGRAFYNEQFF. The DNA for the CDR3 is TGTGCCAGCAGCCAAGGGCGCGGGAGGGCCTTCTACAATGAGCAGTTCTTC.

The rearrangement joins TRBV5-1 to TRBJ2-1; TRBD1 is a possible D gene (5 bases). V lost 0 bases to trimming and J lost 0 bases, with 16 bases between them. CDR3 size: 18 residues. Germline V gene sequence: CDR1 SGHRS, CDR2 YFSETQ. DNA for the CDR3: TGCGCCAGCAGCTTGGGAAGGCAGGGCCTAAGCTCCTACAATGAGCAGTTCTTC. It codes for CASSLGRQGLSSYNEQFF.

V usage is TRBV14 and J usage is TRBJ1-4; TRBD1 matches at 8 bases. Losses at the gene ends were 4 bases for V and 7 bases for J; bases not matched to a gene: 8. From germline, CDR1 is SGHDN and CDR2 FVKESK. This CDR3 is 15 amino acids long. The CDR3 DNA follows: TGTGCCAGCAGCCGCGGACAGGGAGTGGGTGAAAAACTGTTTTTT. Encoded protein: CASSRGQGVGEKLFF.

This clonotype was found many times. CDR3 loop: CASSRDGGHEQYF. The CDR3 DNA reads TGTGCCAGCAGCAGGGACGGGGGCCACGAGCAGTACTTC. The V call is TRBV7-9, the J call TRBJ2-7; D tentatively reads TRBD1 or TRBD2 (6 bases each). Germline CDR1 and CDR2: SEHNR and FQNEAQ (reference sequence). The V and J ends lost 5 bases and 5 bases respectively, with 13 bases between them. The CDR3 length is 13 residues.

The V gene is TRBV27, the J gene TRBJ1-6, with a tentative D call TRBD1 (5 bases). This CDR3 has 14 residues. With 8 bases removed from V and 7 bases from J, the gap between germline ends came to 15 bases. The germline gives CDR1 MNHEY, CDR2 SMNVEV (reference sequence). CDR3 amino acids: CASAFGGTNSPLHF. DNA for the CDR3: TGTGCCAGCGCGTTTGGGGGAACCAATTCACCCCTCCACTTT.

This clonotype has ten or more counts. The gene calls are TRBV7-8 and TRBJ2-5; D unresolved. Deletions cut 4 bases from V and 2 bases from J, with 14 bases between. From germline, CDR1 is SGHVS and CDR2 FQNEAQ. The CDR3 sequence is 15 residues long. The CDR3 nucleotides are TGTGCCAGCAGCTCCGCTGGGCGGCCTCAAGAGACCCAGTACTTC. It encodes CASSSAGRPQETQYF.

This clonotype appeared a few times. V is TRBV10-3 and J is TRBJ1-5; the D is unclear. Trimming took 10 bases from V and 2 from J, leaving 12 bases between them. Germline lookup yields CDR1 ENHRY and CDR2 SYGVKD. The CDR3 extends over 13 amino acids. This chain's CDR3 is CATRVVGNQPQHF. The CDR3 bases are TGTGCCACCCGGGTCGTAGGCAATCAGCCCCAGCATTTT.

This clonotype was counted only a few times. The genes are TRBV5-1 and TRBJ2-5; maybe TRBD2 (6 bases). Per the germline V gene, CDR1 is SGHRS and CDR2 is YFSETQ. The CDR3 is 14 residues long. The V end lost 2 bases, the J end lost 1 base, and 9 bases lay between the germline ends. CDR3 sequence: CASSLAGTQETQYF. DNA of the CDR3: TGCGCCAGCAGCTTAGCGGGTACCCAAGAGACCCAGTACTTC.

In this sample, this clonotype turned up many times. This chain links TRBV5-6 with TRBJ1-4; 9 nucleotides line up with TRBD1. CDR1 SGHDT and CDR2 YYEEEE come from the germline V gene. After removal of 2 bases from V and 7 bases from J, the junction contained 3 bases not matched to a gene. This CDR3 has 14 residues. The chain's CDR3 is CASSFQTGGEKLFF. The CDR3 nucleotides are TGTGCCAGCAGCTTTCAGACAGGGGGTGAAAAACTGTTTTTT.